This note documents a single T cell receptor (beta chain) sequence. This entry is derived from a study of shared clonotypes between healthy human individuals. Study-wide context: Participating donors consisted of two women and three men aged 18 to 49.

TCRdb keeps only in-frame clones here, not all; method: immunoSEQ multiplex PCR. The sample contains under 1,900,000 clones, 97% to 99% of which appear only once. The length of the CDR3 is 13 residues. The V gene's germline CDR1 is MNHNY and CDR2 SVGAGI (reference sequence). V was pared by 5 bases and J by 0 bases, with 7 bases between. The specimen sequenced was naive CD4+ T cells sorted from blood. Sample subset: CD45RA+ positively selected. The TCR was taken from a man aged 25-45 years in good health. The genes are TRBV6-6 and TRBJ1-1; D not resolved. CDR3: CASSIRMNTEAFF. The CDR3 nucleotides read TGTGCCAGCAGTATAAGGATGAACACTGAAGCTTTCTTT.